This note documents a single TCR beta chain sequence. One junction end disagrees with the germline gene, perhaps due to a read error. The data are from a study of control samples from healthy donors and cancer patients. The CDR3 length is 9 residues. CDR1 and CDR2 (germline): DFQATT, SNEGSKA (reference sequence). The data were produced by immunoSEQ multiplex PCR, yet TCRdb's version contains in-frame clones alone and is incomplete. The sample includes tens of thousands of clones, 60% to 80% of them seen just once. This receptor was obtained from a male donor with melanoma. The chain recombines TRBV20-1 with TRBJ1-2; D is perhaps TRBD1 (5 bases). Material: formalin-fixed, paraffin-embedded tissue. The CDR3 protein is CSASSRVSF. The DNA of the CDR3 is TGCAGTGCTAGTTCCAGGGTGTCCTTC.